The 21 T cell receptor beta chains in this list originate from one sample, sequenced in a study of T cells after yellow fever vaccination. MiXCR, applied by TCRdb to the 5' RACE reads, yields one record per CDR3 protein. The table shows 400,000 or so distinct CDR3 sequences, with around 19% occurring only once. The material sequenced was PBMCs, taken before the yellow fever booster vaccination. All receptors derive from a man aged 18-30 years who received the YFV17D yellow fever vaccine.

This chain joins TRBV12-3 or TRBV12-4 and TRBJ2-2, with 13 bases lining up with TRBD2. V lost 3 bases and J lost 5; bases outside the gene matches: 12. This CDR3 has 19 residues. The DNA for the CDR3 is TGTGCCAGCAGTTTGTTCCGGACTAGCGGGGGTATTTGGACCGGGGAGCTGTTTTTT. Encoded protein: CASSLFRTSGGIWTGELFF.

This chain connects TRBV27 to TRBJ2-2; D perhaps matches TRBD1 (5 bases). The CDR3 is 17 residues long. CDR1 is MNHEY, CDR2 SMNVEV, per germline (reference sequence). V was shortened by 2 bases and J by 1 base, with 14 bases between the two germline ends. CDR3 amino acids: CASSLIYRTLNTGELFF. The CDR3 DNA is TGTGCCAGCAGTTTAATCTACCGGACACTGAACACCGGGGAGCTGTTTTTT.

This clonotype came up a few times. This CDR3 reads CSASEGQGSYGYTF. CDR3 DNA: TGCAGTGCTAGTGAGGGACAGGGGAGTTATGGCTACACCTTC. The V and J genes are TRBV20-1 and TRBJ1-2, with 10 bases identical to TRBD1. CDR3 size: 14 residues. V lost 3 bases and J lost 5; bases outside the gene matches: 6. The germline V gene has CDR1 DFQATT and CDR2 SNEGSKA (reference sequence).

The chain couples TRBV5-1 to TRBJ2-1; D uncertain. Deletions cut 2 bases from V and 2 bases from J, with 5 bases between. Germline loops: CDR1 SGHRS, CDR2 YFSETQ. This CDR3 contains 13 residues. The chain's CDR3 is CASSFVPYNEQFF. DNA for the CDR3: TGCGCCAGCAGCTTTGTCCCCTACAATGAGCAGTTCTTC.

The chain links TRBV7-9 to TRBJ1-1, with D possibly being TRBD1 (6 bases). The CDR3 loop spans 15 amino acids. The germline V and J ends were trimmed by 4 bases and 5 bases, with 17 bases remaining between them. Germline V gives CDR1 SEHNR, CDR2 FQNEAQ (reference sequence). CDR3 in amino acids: CASSSDSNGGTEAFF. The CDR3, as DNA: TGTGCCAGCAGCTCGGACAGTAACGGTGGTACTGAAGCTTTCTTT.

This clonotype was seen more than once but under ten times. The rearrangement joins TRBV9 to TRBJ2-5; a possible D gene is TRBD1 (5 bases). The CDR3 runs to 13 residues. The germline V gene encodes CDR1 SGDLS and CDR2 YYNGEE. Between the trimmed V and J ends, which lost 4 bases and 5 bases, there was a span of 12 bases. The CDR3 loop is CASSSDSWETQYF. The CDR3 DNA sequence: TGTGCCAGCAGCAGCGACAGTTGGGAGACCCAGTACTTC. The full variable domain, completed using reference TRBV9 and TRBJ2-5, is DSGVTQTPKHLITATGQRVTLRCSPRSGDLSVYWYQQSLDQGLQFLIQYYNGEERAKGNILERFSAQQFPDLHSELNLSSLELGDSALYFCASSSDSWETQYFGPGTRLLVL.

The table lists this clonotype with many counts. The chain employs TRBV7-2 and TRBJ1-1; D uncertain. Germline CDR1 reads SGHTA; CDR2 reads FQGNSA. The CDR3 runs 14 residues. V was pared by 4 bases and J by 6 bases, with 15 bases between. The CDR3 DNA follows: TGTGCCAGCAGCTCGGTGATTATAAGCGCTGAAGCTTTCTTT. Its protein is CASSSVIISAEAFF.

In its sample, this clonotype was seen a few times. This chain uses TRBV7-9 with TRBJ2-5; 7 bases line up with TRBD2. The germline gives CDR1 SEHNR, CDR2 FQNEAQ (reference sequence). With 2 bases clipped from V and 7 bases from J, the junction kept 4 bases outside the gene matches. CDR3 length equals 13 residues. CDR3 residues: CASSLTREGTQYF. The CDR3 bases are TGTGCCAGCAGCTTAACCAGGGAGGGGACCCAGTACTTC.

The CDR3 region has the DNA TGTGCCAGCAGTTACGGGACAGGGCAGACTGAAGCTTTCTTT. This translates into CASSYGTGQTEAFF. The chain is built from TRBV6-5 and TRBJ1-1, with 9 bases aligning to TRBD1. The CDR3 has 14 residues. Germline V gene data show CDR1 as MNHEY and CDR2 as SVGAGI. Trimming took 2 bases from V and 5 from J; bases not matched to a gene: 3.

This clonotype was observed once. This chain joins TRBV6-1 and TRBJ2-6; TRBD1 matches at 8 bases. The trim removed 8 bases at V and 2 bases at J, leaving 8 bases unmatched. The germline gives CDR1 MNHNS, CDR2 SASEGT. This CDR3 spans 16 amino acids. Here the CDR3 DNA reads TGTGCCAGCGGGAGACAGGGGACTGCTGGGGCCAACGTCCTGACTTTC. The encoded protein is CASGRQGTAGANVLTF.

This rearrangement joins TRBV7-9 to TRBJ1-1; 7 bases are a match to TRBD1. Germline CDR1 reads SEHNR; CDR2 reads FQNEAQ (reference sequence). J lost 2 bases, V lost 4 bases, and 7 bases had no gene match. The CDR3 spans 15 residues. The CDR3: CASSWPGGVNTEAFF. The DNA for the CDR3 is TGTGCCAGCAGCTGGCCAGGGGGGGTAAACACTGAAGCTTTCTTT.

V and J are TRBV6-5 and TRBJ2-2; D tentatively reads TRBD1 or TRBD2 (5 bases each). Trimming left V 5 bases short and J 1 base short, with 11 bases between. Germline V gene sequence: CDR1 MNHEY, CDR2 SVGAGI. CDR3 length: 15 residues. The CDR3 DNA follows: TGTGCCAGCAGTCCGGGGCTGATGAACACCGGGGAGCTGTTTTTT. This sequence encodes CASSPGLMNTGELFF.

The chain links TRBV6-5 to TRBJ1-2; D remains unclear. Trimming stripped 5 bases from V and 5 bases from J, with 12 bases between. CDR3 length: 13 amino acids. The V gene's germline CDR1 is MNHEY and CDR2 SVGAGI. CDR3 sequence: CASSASREYGYTF. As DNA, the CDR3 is TGTGCCAGCAGTGCGTCCCGGGAGTATGGCTACACCTTC.

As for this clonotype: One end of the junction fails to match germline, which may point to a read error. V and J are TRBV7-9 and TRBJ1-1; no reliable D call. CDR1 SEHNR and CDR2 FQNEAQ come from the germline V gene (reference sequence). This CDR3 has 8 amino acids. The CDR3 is CASSSQTW. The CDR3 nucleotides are TGTGCCAGCAGTTCCCAAACATGG.

CDR3 region: CASSLAGRGSNTEAFF. The CDR3 coding sequence is TGCGCCAGCAGCTTGGCCGGACGGGGTTCGAACACTGAAGCTTTCTTT. The genes are TRBV5-1 and TRBJ1-1; D unclear. Trimming removed 0 bases from V and 1 base from J, with 13 bases in between. Germline V gene sequence: CDR1 SGHRS, CDR2 YFSETQ. CDR3 size: 16 residues. The complete variable domain, with remaining parts taken from reference TRBV5-1 and TRBJ1-1, reads KAGVTQTPRYLIKTRGQQVTLSCSPISGHRSVSWYQQTPGQGLQFLFEYFSETQRNKGNFPGRFSGRQFSNSRSEMNVSTLELGDSALYLCASSLAGRGSNTEAFFGQGTRLTVV.

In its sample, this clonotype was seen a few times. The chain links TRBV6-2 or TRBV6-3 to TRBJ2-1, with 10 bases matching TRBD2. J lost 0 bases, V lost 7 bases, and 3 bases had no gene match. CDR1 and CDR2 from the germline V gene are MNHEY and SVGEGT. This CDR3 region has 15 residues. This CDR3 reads CASTIAGGSYNEQFF. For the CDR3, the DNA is TGTGCCAGCACTATAGCGGGGGGCTCCTACAATGAGCAGTTCTTC.

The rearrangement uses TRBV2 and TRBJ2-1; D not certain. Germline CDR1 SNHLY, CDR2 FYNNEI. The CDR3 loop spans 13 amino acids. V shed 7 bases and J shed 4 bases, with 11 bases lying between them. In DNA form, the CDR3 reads TGTGCCAGCATTTACGAGGCATACAATGAGCAGTTCTTC. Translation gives CASIYEAYNEQFF.

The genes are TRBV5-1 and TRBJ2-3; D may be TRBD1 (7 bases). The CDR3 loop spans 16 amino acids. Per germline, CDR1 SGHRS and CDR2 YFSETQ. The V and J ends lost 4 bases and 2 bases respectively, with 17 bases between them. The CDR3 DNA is TGCGCCAGCAGCCGCCCAGGGGGGTCTAACACAGATACGCAGTATTTT. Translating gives CASSRPGGSNTDTQYF.

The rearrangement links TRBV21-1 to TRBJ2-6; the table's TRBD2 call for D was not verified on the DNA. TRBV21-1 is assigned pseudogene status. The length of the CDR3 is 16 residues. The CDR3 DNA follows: TGTGCCAGCAGCAAACTAGGGGACTCTGGGGCCAACGTCCTGACTTTC. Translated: CASSKLGDSGANVLTF.

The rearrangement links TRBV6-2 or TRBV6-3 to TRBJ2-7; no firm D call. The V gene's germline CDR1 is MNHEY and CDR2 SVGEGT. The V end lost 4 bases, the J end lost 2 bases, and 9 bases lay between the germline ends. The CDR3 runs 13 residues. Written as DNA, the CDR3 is TGTGCCAGCAGTTCAGGAAGTACCTACGAGCAGTACTTC. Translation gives CASSSGSTYEQYF.

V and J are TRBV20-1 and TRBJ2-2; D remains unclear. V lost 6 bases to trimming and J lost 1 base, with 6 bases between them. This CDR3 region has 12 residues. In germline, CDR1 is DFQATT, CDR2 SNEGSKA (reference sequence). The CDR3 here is CSAKGNTGELFF. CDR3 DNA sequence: TGCAGTGCCAAAGGGAACACCGGGGAGCTGTTTTTT.